This TCR beta chain emerged from a study of blood T cell repertoires in COVID-19. As for the study in general: Samples taken during acute and convalescent COVID-19 were collected in the United States, Italy and Spain. PBMCs, B-cell-depleted T cells, or T cells provided the cDNA or gDNA that made up the material.

Patients in Seattle were enrolled during active infection, then followed longitudinally. The CDR3 has 18 residues. V lost 5 bases, J lost 0 bases, and 9 bases stayed unmatched. Looked up from germline, CDR1 is SGHTA and CDR2 is FQGNSA. How the authors handled the data: Estimation of nucleated cell counts relied on the amplification of reference gene primers. Generated by immunoSEQ multiplex PCR, the TCRdb table keeps only in-frame clones and is missing some. V and J calls and clone size come straight from that table; D and trimming were deduced from the DNA. The data show approximately 270,000 clones, approximately 90% seen once.

J is TRBJ2-5 and V is TRBV7-2, with 13 bases that match TRBD2. The sequence was collected from a woman younger than 45 with COVID-19, enrolled during active disease. Material: peripheral blood. In DNA, the CDR3 is TGTGCCAGCAGCCCGCGGACTAGCGGGAGTATCTACCAAGAGACCCAGTACTTC. The encoded protein is CASSPRTSGSIYQETQYF.